This TCR beta chain was sequenced during a study of cytomegalovirus exposure and HLA in healthy donors. Study-level results: The study labeled roughly 160 TCR beta chains cytomegalovirus-associated. Trimming of TCR beta V- and J-genes showed a link, identified in a later analysis, to a missense DCLRE1C variant.

The PCR made use of 60 Vbeta and 13 Jbeta primers. Libraries were prepared by immunoSEQ multiplex PCR; TCRdb keeps only in-frame clonotypes and omits some of them. The data contain roughly 120,000 clones, roughly 77% of them singletons. Trimming removed 1 base from V and 5 bases from J; junction bases left unmatched: 1. The germline V gene encodes CDR1 LNHDA and CDR2 SQIVND (reference sequence). CDR3 length: 13 amino acids. This clone has only a few counts. Its antigen is not identified. This receptor was obtained from a man between 45 and 60 years old in good health and CMV-seropositive. Source material: PBMCs. This chain connects TRBV19 to TRBJ1-1; 7 bases agree with TRBD1. The CDR3 DNA reads as TGTGCCAGTAGTATAGCACAGGGGACTGAAGCTTTCTTT. Residues: CASSIAQGTEAFF. Full variable domain (outside the CDR3, taken from reference TRBV19 and TRBJ1-1): DGGITQSPKYLFRKEGQNVTLSCEQNLNHDAMYWYRQDPGQGLRLIYYSQIVNDFQKGDIAEGYSVSREKKESFPLTVTSAQKNPTAFYLCASSIAQGTEAFFGQGTRLTVV.